A selection of T cell receptor beta chains follows, all from one sample in a study of shared clonotypes between healthy human individuals. Sequenced by immunoSEQ multiplex PCR; TCRdb stores in-frame clones only, minus some. The sample yields roughly 1 million clones, around 82% seen once. The sequencing input was memory CD4+ T cells from PBMCs. The source is a man between 18 and 35 years old in good health. Some clones in this sample may be carry-over from other donors' samples. Both conserved end residues are part of each CDR3. D genes are given only for firm matches. Rows may omit the clone size; those that give it use once, few, many or a size class.

j_call d_call clone_size v_call cdr3_nt cdr3_aa
TRBJ2-2 TRBD1 NA TRBV19 TGTGCCAGTAGCCGTGGACAGGTCATAAGAGCCGGGGAGCTGTTTTTT CASSRGQVIRAGELFF
TRBJ2-7 NA NA TRBV29-1 TGCAGCGTCGAAGACACGTGGAGCTCCTACGAGCAGTACTTC CSVEDTWSSYEQYF
TRBJ2-3 TRBD2 NA TRBV30 TGTGCCTGGACCCCAGGGACTAGCGGACTCACAGATACGCAGTATTTT CAWTPGTSGLTDTQYF
TRBJ2-5 NA NA TRBV5-1 TGCGCCAGCAGCTGGGGGGCGGAAGAGACCCAGTACTTC CASSWGAEETQYF
TRBJ1-3 NA NA TRBV7-2 TGTGCCAGCAGCCAAACAGGGAGAGCTGGAAACACCATATATTTT CASSQTGRAGNTIYF
TRBJ1-4 NA few TRBV5-6 TGTGCCAGCAGCCGGGCGGGGGTGGATGAAAAACTGTTTTTT CASSRAGVDEKLFF
TRBJ2-7 NA NA TRBV2 TGTGCCAGCAGGGCTTATTCGGGGCTCCCCGGGTACGAGCAGTACTTC CASRAYSGLPGYEQYF
TRBJ2-1 NA NA TRBV2 TGTGCCAGCAGTGAAGAGGGTAGGAGTGTTTCGCAGTTCTTC CASSEEGRSVSQFF
TRBJ2-5 NA once TRBV4-1 TGCGCCAGCAGCCCAAACCCCGCAGGGGTGGCCAAAGAGACCCAGTACTTC CASSPNPAGVAKETQYF
TRBJ2-7 NA NA TRBV11-2 TGTGCCAGCAGCTCGGCGGCCTCCGAGCAGTACTTC CASSSAASEQYF
TRBJ1-2 NA NA TRBV2 TGTGCCAGAGCGCGTCCAGGCCACTATGGCTACACCTTC CARARPGHYGYTF
TRBJ2-7 TRBD2 many TRBV5-1 TGCGCCAGCAGCCGAGCGGGAGGGGCCTACGAGCAGTACTTC CASSRAGGAYEQYF
TRBJ2-4 NA NA TRBV28 TGTGCCAGCAGTTTCCTAACGGGAGTCCCAAACATTCAGTACTTC CASSFLTGVPNIQYF
TRBJ2-3 NA NA TRBV27 TGTGCCAGCAGTTTACAACGGTCTAGCACAGATACGCAGTATTTT CASSLQRSSTDTQYF
TRBJ2-1 NA NA TRBV15 TGTGCCACCAGCAGAGATCTTGCTACTTACAATGAGCAGTTCTTC CATSRDLATYNEQFF
TRBJ2-1 TRBD2 few TRBV11-2 TGTGCCAGCAGCCGAGGGACTAGCGGATACAATGAGCAGTTCTTC CASSRGTSGYNEQFF
TRBJ2-7 NA NA TRBV28 TGTGCCAGCTTACCGAGCGGAGTCTACGAGCAGTACTTC CASLPSGVYEQYF
TRBJ2-7 TRBD1 few TRBV27 TGTGCCAGCAGTTTAGCATATAGGACAGGGCTCTCCTACGAGCAGTACTTC CASSLAYRTGLSYEQYF
TRBJ2-4 NA NA TRBV23-1 TGCGCCAGCAGTCAAGACAGACTAGCCAAAAACATTCAGTACTTC CASSQDRLAKNIQYF
TRBJ2-7 NA NA TRBV9 TGTGCCAGCAGCCCCAACCTTAAGACCTACGAGCAGTACTTC CASSPNLKTYEQYF
TRBJ2-1 TRBD2 many TRBV28 TGTGCCAGCAGTACGGACAGGTCAGCTAGCGGGAGGGCCAGTGAGCAGTTCTTC CASSTDRSASGRASEQFF
TRBJ2-7 NA NA TRBV5-1 TGCGCCAGCAGCTTGGTTCCAGGGGACGGCGAGCAGTACTTC CASSLVPGDGEQYF
TRBJ1-6 NA NA TRBV9 TGTGCCAGCAGCTCCCGGTGGGGGTCTGGGTCACCCCTCCACTTT CASSSRWGSGSPLHF
TRBJ2-3 NA NA TRBV29-1 TGCAGCGTCGATGATGGACTCGGCACAGATACGCAGTATTTT CSVDDGLGTDTQYF
TRBJ2-5 NA once TRBV7-9 TGTGCCAGCAGCTTAGCTCCTCGGTATTGGACCAGGTACCAAGAGACCCAGTACTTC CASSLAPRYWTRYQETQYF
TRBJ1-3 NA NA TRBV9 TGTGCCAGCAGCGTAGCTAGTGGGTTGACTGGAAACACCATATATTTT CASSVASGLTGNTIYF
TRBJ1-1 NA NA TRBV7-3 TGTGCCAGCAGCTTATCAGTGAACACTGAAGCTTTCTTT CASSLSVNTEAFF
TRBJ2-7 TRBD2 NA TRBV9 TGTGCCAGCAGCCCCAGCGGGAGTGGGTCCTACGAGCAGTACTTC CASSPSGSGSYEQYF
TRBJ2-7 NA NA TRBV7-2 TGTGCCAGCAGCTTACGGGCAGACTACGAGCAGTACTTC CASSLRADYEQYF
TRBJ1-2 NA NA TRBV6-5 TGTGCCAGCAGCCCTGACATCTTAGGTGGCTACACCTTC CASSPDILGGYTF
TRBJ1-1 NA once TRBV30 TGTGCCTGGAGTGTTCCTCTGGGAAACACTGAAGCTTTCTTT CAWSVPLGNTEAFF
TRBJ2-7 TRBD2 NA TRBV2 TGTGCCAGCAGTGAAGCGCTTCGGGGGGGTTCGCTTCCTGACGAGCAGTACTTC CASSEALRGGSLPDEQYF
TRBJ2-3 TRBD2 NA TRBV4-3 TGCGCCAGCAGCCAAGAGGGAGCGGGAGTCAGAGATACGCAGTATTTT CASSQEGAGVRDTQYF
TRBJ2-1 NA NA TRBV6-1 TGTGCCAGCAGTGAATATGTCTACAATGAGCAGTTCTTC CASSEYVYNEQFF
TRBJ2-2 TRBD2 once TRBV7-8 TGTGCCAGCAGCTTAGAGCGGGAGGTCACCGGGGAGCTGTTTTTT CASSLEREVTGELFF
TRBJ1-2 NA many TRBV2 TGTGCCAGCAGTGAACACAGGGATTATGGCTACACCTTC CASSEHRDYGYTF
TRBJ1-2 NA NA TRBV5-1 TGCGCCAGCAGCTTGGCCGAGGGAGGTGGAGGCTACACCTTC CASSLAEGGGGYTF
TRBJ1-1 NA few TRBV5-5 TGTGCCAGCAGCGCGGGATGGAACACTGAAGCTTTCTTT CASSAGWNTEAFF
TRBJ1-5 NA once TRBV15 TGTGCCACCAGCAGAGGTGGAGGCCTATGGCAGCCCCAGCATTTT CATSRGGGLWQPQHF
TRBJ2-5 NA NA TRBV11-3 TGTGCCAGCAGCTGGGGGAGTCGGGAGACCCAGTACTTC CASSWGSRETQYF
TRBJ1-2 NA few TRBV18 TGTGCCAGCTCTCAAACCCGGGAGACATCCTATGGCTACACCTTC CASSQTRETSYGYTF
TRBJ2-5 NA NA TRBV7-7 TGTGCCAGCAGCTTAACTAGGGGGGCGGAGACCCAGTACTTC CASSLTRGAETQYF
TRBJ1-1 NA NA TRBV10-1 TGCGCCAGCAGCGAATCAATCGGGAACACTGAAGCTTTCTTT CASSESIGNTEAFF
TRBJ2-5 NA NA TRBV7-7 TGTGCCAGCAGTGTCGCGATGTTTACGGAGACCCAGTACTTC CASSVAMFTETQYF
TRBJ2-3 TRBD1 NA TRBV6-6 TGTGCCAGCAGTTACCCGGACAGGGGAGATACGCAGTATTTT CASSYPDRGDTQYF
TRBJ1-2 NA NA TRBV4-2 TGTGCCAGCAGCCAAGGGGTACTAGTGGTAAACTATGGCTACACCTTC CASSQGVLVVNYGYTF
TRBJ2-7 TRBD2 many TRBV6-1 TGTGCCAGCAGTGAATATCGGACTAGCGGGACTAACTACGAGCAGTACTTC CASSEYRTSGTNYEQYF
TRBJ1-2 TRBD1 NA TRBV28 TGTGCCAGCAGAGCAGACAGGGAATCCTATGGCTACACCTTC CASRADRESYGYTF
TRBJ2-3 NA NA TRBV11-3 TGTGCCTCGTCCAGCGAAGGTACGCAGTATTTT CASSSEGTQYF
TRBJ2-3 NA NA TRBV9 TGTGCCAGCAGCGCCCAGGTCTTCACAGATACGCAGTATTTT CASSAQVFTDTQYF
TRBJ2-7 TRBD2 NA TRBV7-2 TGTGCCAGCAGCTTAGTAGCGGGAGAGGAGCAGTACTTC CASSLVAGEEQYF
TRBJ1-1 NA NA TRBV28 TGTGCCAGCAGTATAGGGGGGTTCTCACAGGGCGCTGAAGCTTTCTTT CASSIGGFSQGAEAFF
TRBJ2-7 TRBD2 few TRBV5-1 TGCGCCAGCAGCTCCGCTAGCGGATACGAGCAGTACTTC CASSSASGYEQYF
TRBJ2-5 TRBD2 NA TRBV19 TGTGCCAGTAGTAGCCCTCGGACTAGCGGCCAAGAGACCCAGTACTTC CASSSPRTSGQETQYF
TRBJ1-2 NA NA TRBV7-3 TGTGCCAGCAGCTCCCTCGGGGGCTATGGCTACACCTTC CASSSLGGYGYTF
TRBJ2-1 NA many TRBV28 TGTGCCAGCAGTTCCGGGTTCTCCTACAATGAGCAGTTCTTC CASSSGFSYNEQFF
TRBJ1-2 NA NA TRBV19 TGTGCCAGTAGTATGGTGGGCCTCGGGGGCTACACCTTC CASSMVGLGGYTF
TRBJ1-2 NA many TRBV29-1 TGCAGCGTTCCCAGGGGAAGTGGTGGCTACACCTTC CSVPRGSGGYTF
TRBJ2-1 NA once TRBV7-7 TGTGCCAGCAGCTTAGTTGCGAGATCCGAGCAGTTCTTC CASSLVARSEQFF
TRBJ2-3 TRBD2 NA TRBV18 TGTGCCAGCTCACCACTGGTAGCGGGAGGTGATACGCAGTATTTT CASSPLVAGGDTQYF